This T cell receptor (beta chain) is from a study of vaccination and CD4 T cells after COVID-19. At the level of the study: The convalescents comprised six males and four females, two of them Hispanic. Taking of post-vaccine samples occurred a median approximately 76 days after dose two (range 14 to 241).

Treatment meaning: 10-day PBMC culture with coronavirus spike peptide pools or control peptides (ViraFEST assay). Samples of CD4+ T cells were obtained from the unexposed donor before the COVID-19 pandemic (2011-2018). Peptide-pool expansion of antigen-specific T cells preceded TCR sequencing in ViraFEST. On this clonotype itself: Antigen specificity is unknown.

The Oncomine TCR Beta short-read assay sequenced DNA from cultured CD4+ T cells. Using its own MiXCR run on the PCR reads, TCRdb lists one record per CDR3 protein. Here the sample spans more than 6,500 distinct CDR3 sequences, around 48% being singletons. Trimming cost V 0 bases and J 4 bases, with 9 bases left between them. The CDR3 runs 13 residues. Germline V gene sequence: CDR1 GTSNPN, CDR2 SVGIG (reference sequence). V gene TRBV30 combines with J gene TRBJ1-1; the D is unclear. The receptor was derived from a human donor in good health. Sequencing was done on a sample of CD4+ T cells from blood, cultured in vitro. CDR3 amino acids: CAWSVSHLTEAFF. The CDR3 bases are TGTGCCTGGAGTGTTAGTCACCTCACTGAAGCTTTCTTT.